Following are 32 T cell receptor beta chains from one sample sequenced in a study of shared clonotypes between healthy human individuals. Generated by immunoSEQ multiplex PCR, the TCRdb table keeps only in-frame clones and is missing some. The sample includes 2 million to 3 million clones, approximately 94% of them seen just once. The sequencing sample was made of naive CD4+ T cells from PBMCs. Sample subset: CD45RA+ positively selected. The receptors here all came from a young man in good health. Some clones in this sample may be carry-over from other donors' samples.

The chain has TRBV5-4 and TRBJ2-3; D is possibly TRBD1 or TRBD2 (5 bases each). Per germline, CDR1 SGHNT and CDR2 YYREEE (reference sequence). The CDR3 spans 15 residues. V lost 4 bases, J lost 3 bases, and 15 bases lay in between. CDR3 sequence reads: CASSPSGTGTDTQYF. The CDR3 DNA follows: TGTGCCAGCAGCCCATCCGGGACGGGGACAGATACGCAGTATTTT.

This clone was observed a single time. The CDR3 region is CASSQGQGRGYTF. CDR3 DNA sequence: TGTGCCAGCAGCCAGGGACAGGGGAGAGGCTACACCTTC. The chain uses TRBV7-9 and TRBJ1-2, with 10 bases that match TRBD1. This CDR3 contains 13 residues. CDR1 is SEHNR, CDR2 FQNEAQ, per germline (reference sequence). Trimming took 5 bases from V and 8 from J; bases not matched to a gene: 5.

Details on this clone: Other DNA sequences within the sample encode an identical CDR3. The chain links TRBV2 to TRBJ1-1; D possibly corresponds to TRBD1 (6 bases). V gave up 6 bases and J gave up 4 bases, with 9 bases separating them. This CDR3 is built from 12 residues. Germline-derived CDR1 and CDR2 are SNHLY and FYNNEI. The CDR3 DNA reads as TGTGCCAGCAGAAACAGGGTCACTGAAGCTTTCTTT. Translation gives CASRNRVTEAFF.

In its sample, this clone was seen once. The V call is TRBV15, the J call TRBJ1-4; 10 bases align to TRBD1. The CDR3 spans 15 residues. Germline V gene sequence: CDR1 LNHNV, CDR2 YYDKDF (reference sequence). Germline trimming cut 5 bases from V and 7 bases from J; bases unmatched to any gene: 7. CDR3 protein: CATSPRQGAAEKLFF. The CDR3 region has the DNA TGTGCCACCAGCCCGCGACAGGGGGCGGCTGAAAAACTGTTTTTT.

V usage is TRBV4-2 and J usage is TRBJ2-2; the D is unclear. Trimming took off 0 bases at V and 2 bases at J, with 10 bases between the two ends. Germline CDR1 is LGHNA and CDR2 is YNFKEQ. The CDR3 loop spans 16 amino acids. CDR3 sequence (DNA): TGTGCCAGCAGCCAAGATCTAAGCTCCAACACCGGGGAGCTGTTTTTT. This sequence encodes CASSQDLSSNTGELFF.

The chain couples TRBV19 to TRBJ1-5; 9 nucleotides align to TRBD1. This CDR3 is 14 amino acids long. From germline, CDR1 is LNHDA and CDR2 SQIVND (reference sequence). The V segment lost 5 bases and the J segment 3 bases; nucleotides outside the gene matches: 2. Here the CDR3 reads CASSYRGHNQPQHF. DNA of the CDR3: TGTGCCAGTAGTTACAGGGGGCACAATCAGCCCCAGCATTTT.

The V and J genes are TRBV28 and TRBJ2-7, with 7 bases fitting TRBD2. Trimming took 6 bases from V and 2 from J; bases not matched to a gene: 13. The CDR3 length is 16 residues. Germline CDR1 and CDR2: MDHEN and SYDVKM. CDR3 sequence (DNA): TGTGCCAGCAGGGGGAATCTAGCGGTTTCGACCTACGAGCAGTACTTC. Translated: CASRGNLAVSTYEQYF. The entire variable domain, with the rest obtained from reference TRBV28 and TRBJ2-7, is as follows: DVKVTQSSRYLVKRTGEKVFLECVQDMDHENMFWYRQDPGLGLRLIYFSYDVKMKEKGDIPEGYSVSREKKERFSLILESASTNQTSMYLCASRGNLAVSTYEQYFGPGTRLTVT.

The rearrangement joins TRBV6-5 to TRBJ1-1; a weak D match, TRBD1 (5 bases). V lost 10 bases and J 4 bases, leaving 13 bases between the germline ends. The CDR3 runs 12 residues. Germline loops: CDR1 MNHEY, CDR2 SVGAGI. CDR3 residues: CATLGHFTEAFF. CDR3 nucleotides: TGTGCCACTTTGGGGCATTTCACTGAAGCTTTCTTT.

The chain carries TRBV5-1 and TRBJ2-5; 8 nucleotides agree with TRBD1. The CDR3 covers 16 residues. V shed 3 bases, J shed 1 base, and the junction held 8 bases outside the gene matches. From germline, CDR1 is SGHRS and CDR2 YFSETQ. DNA for the CDR3: TGCGCCAGCAGCTGGAAACCGGGACAGGCCCAAGAGACCCAGTACTTC. Encoded protein: CASSWKPGQAQETQYF.

The genes are TRBV5-4 and TRBJ1-1; 11 nucleotides line up with TRBD1. This CDR3 region has 14 residues. Unmatched junction bases numbered 3, after V lost 3 bases and J lost 5 bases. CDR1 and CDR2 from the germline V gene are SGHNT and YYREEE (reference sequence). Written as DNA, the CDR3 is TGTGCCAGCAGCTCCGGGACAGGGGGAACTGAAGCTTTCTTT. It translates to CASSSGTGGTEAFF.

The chain recombines TRBV4-1 with TRBJ2-1; 9 positions match TRBD1. Per germline, CDR1 MGHRA and CDR2 YSYEKL. The CDR3 spans 17 residues. J gave up 5 bases and V 3 bases, and 11 bases lay outside the gene matches. In nucleotides, the CDR3 is TGCGCCAGCAGCCAGGGTCCCGGGACAGGGCGTAACAATGAGCAGTTCTTC. Protein: CASSQGPGTGRNNEQFF.

The sample holds a few counts of this clone. In the same sample, other DNA sequences code for this CDR3. The CDR3 loop is CASSSQGRTEAFF. CDR3 sequence (DNA): TGTGCCAGCAGCTCACAGGGGAGGACTGAAGCTTTCTTT. The chain has TRBV6-5 and TRBJ1-1; 7 positions agree with TRBD1. Losses at the gene ends were 6 bases for V and 5 bases for J; bases not matched to a gene: 6. The V gene's germline CDR1 is MNHEY and CDR2 SVGAGI. CDR3 length: 13 residues.

V is TRBV14 and J is TRBJ2-2, with no clear D. The CDR3 is made up of 17 amino acids. Trimming pared 3 bases from V and 4 bases from J, leaving 18 bases between. The germline V gene has CDR1 SGHDN and CDR2 FVKESK. CDR3 nucleotide sequence: TGTGCCAGCAGCCATTTGACGGTGTCATCGCGCACCGGGGAGCTGTTTTTT. Translating it yields CASSHLTVSSRTGELFF. The full variable domain, its missing parts supplied by reference TRBV14 and TRBJ2-2, is EAGVTQFPSHSVIEKGQTVTLRCDPISGHDNLYWYRRVMGKEIKFLLHFVKESKQDESGMPNNRFLAERTGGTYSTLKVQPAELEDSGVYFCASSHLTVSSRTGELFFGEGSRLTVL.

The rearrangement joins TRBV7-3 to TRBJ2-2; TRBD2 aligns across 10 bases. CDR1 is SGHTA, CDR2 FQGTGA, per germline. The trim removed 2 bases at V and 5 bases at J, leaving 11 bases unmatched. This CDR3 has 18 residues. In DNA form, the CDR3 reads TGTGCCAGCAGCTTACTTCTAGCGGGAGCTACGGGGACCGGGGAGCTGTTTTTT. Amino acid sequence: CASSLLLAGATGTGELFF.

The chain has TRBV7-3 and TRBJ2-3; TRBD2 aligns across 8 bases. V trimming: 2 bases; J trimming: 5 bases; junction bases outside the gene matches: 6. The CDR3 runs 15 residues. Germline CDR1 is SGHTA and CDR2 is FQGTGA. CDR3 sequence (DNA): TGTGCCAGCAGCTTACAAGCGGGAGTGGGAGATACGCAGTATTTT. Translated: CASSLQAGVGDTQYF.

The chain links TRBV29-1 to TRBJ1-2; no firm D call. The CDR3 spans 14 residues. Trimming shortened V by 4 bases and J by 4 bases, and 16 bases separated the two germline ends. Germline V gene sequence: CDR1 SQVTM, CDR2 ANQGSEA. Here the CDR3 reads CSVGVVPGGYGYTF. The CDR3 DNA sequence: TGCAGCGTTGGGGTCGTTCCGGGAGGCTATGGCTACACCTTC.

The V call is TRBV28, the J call TRBJ2-6; D might be TRBD2 (7 bases). Germline V CDR1 and CDR2: MDHEN, SYDVKM. CDR3 length: 17 residues. Trimming took 7 bases from V and 0 from J, leaving 16 bases between them. This chain's CDR3 is CASTSTGGSSGANVLTF. Written as DNA, the CDR3 is TGTGCCAGCACTTCTACGGGGGGCTCCTCTGGGGCCAACGTCCTGACTTTC.

This rearrangement joins TRBV6-1 to TRBJ2-5; D is perhaps TRBD2 (5 bases). V lost 0 bases and J 11 bases, leaving 16 bases between the germline ends. The CDR3 runs 14 residues. The germline V gene encodes CDR1 MNHNS and CDR2 SASEGT. This chain's CDR3 is CASSEASTRSVQYF. CDR3 bases: TGTGCCAGCAGTGAAGCCTCTACTAGATCGGTGCAGTACTTC.

As concerns this clone: Within the sample, other DNA sequences also encode this same CDR3. The chain links TRBV18 to TRBJ2-7; TRBD2 aligns across 11 bases. The CDR3 length is 15 residues. The germline V gene has CDR1 KGHSH and CDR2 LQKENI. With V trimmed by 3 bases and J by 0 bases, 1 base remained unmatched. As DNA, the CDR3 is TGTGCCAGCTCACCTACTAGCGGGAGCTCCTACGAGCAGTACTTC. Translation: CASSPTSGSSYEQYF.

The chain recombines TRBV4-1 with TRBJ2-5; D not resolved. The assigned J gene may be wrong: the sequence end matches TRBJ2-7 better. Germline V gene data show CDR1 as MGHRA and CDR2 as YSYEKL. The CDR3 spans 13 residues. CDR3 sequence (DNA): TGCGCCAGCAGCCAAATGTCCCAGTACGAGCAGTACTTC. Translated: CASSQMSQYEQYF.

This clone was seen only once. The chain uses TRBV9 and TRBJ2-2, with 7 bases aligning to TRBD2. This CDR3 region has 14 residues. Trimming removed 5 bases from V and 8 bases from J; junction bases left unmatched: 9. Germline V lookup: CDR1 SGDLS, CDR2 YYNGEE. The CDR3, as DNA: TGTGCCAGCAGAGGGGACGCGGGGGATGGGGAGCTGTTTTTT. This encodes CASRGDAGDGELFF.

On this clone: Within the sample, other DNA sequences also encode this same CDR3. V is TRBV5-4 and J is TRBJ2-1, with 9 bases fitting TRBD1. Germline V gene lookup returns CDR1 SGHNT and CDR2 YYREEE (reference sequence). This CDR3 has 15 amino acids. V trimming: 4 bases; J trimming: 2 bases; junction bases outside the gene matches: 4. This chain's CDR3 is CASSLDRGTYNEQFF. In nucleotides, the CDR3 is TGTGCCAGCAGCCTGGACAGGGGAACCTACAATGAGCAGTTCTTC.

The rearrangement joins TRBV7-9 to TRBJ2-1; tentatively, D is TRBD1 (5 bases). CDR1 is SEHNR, CDR2 FQNEAQ, per germline (reference sequence). Deletions cut 1 base from V and 4 bases from J, with 8 bases between. CDR3 size: 14 residues. The CDR3 reads CASSLGQQYNEQFF. The DNA for the CDR3 is TGTGCCAGCAGCTTAGGACAGCAGTACAATGAGCAGTTCTTC.

The CDR3: CASTPAGDISYNEQFF. In DNA form, the CDR3 reads TGTGCCAGCACCCCAGCGGGAGATATCTCCTACAATGAGCAGTTCTTC. The chain has TRBV27 and TRBJ2-1, with 8 positions matching TRBD2. Germline loops: CDR1 MNHEY, CDR2 SMNVEV (reference sequence). The CDR3 is made up of 16 amino acids. Trimming cost V 7 bases and J 0 bases; bases outside gene matches: 8.

The genes are TRBV4-1 and TRBJ1-3; 10 bases fit TRBD1. The germline V gene has CDR1 MGHRA and CDR2 YSYEKL. This CDR3 has 15 amino acids. J was trimmed by 7 bases and V by 5 bases; bases with no gene match: 8. The CDR3 sequence: CASSKDRGLVNTIYF. The CDR3 DNA is TGCGCCAGCAGCAAGGACAGGGGGTTGGTTAACACCATATATTTT.

This chain uses TRBV5-6 with TRBJ2-4, with D possibly being TRBD1 (6 bases). Trimming took off 5 bases at V and 1 base at J, with 16 bases between the two ends. Germline V gives CDR1 SGHDT, CDR2 YYEEEE. The length of the CDR3 is 16 residues. The CDR3 region is CASRPQGSEAKNIQYF. Written as DNA, the CDR3 is TGTGCCAGCAGACCACAGGGTAGTGAGGCCAAAAACATTCAGTACTTC.

The CDR3 loop reads CASRSGQASNTQYF. In DNA form, the CDR3 reads TGTGCCAGCAGATCGGGACAGGCCTCCAATACGCAGTATTTT. The chain uses TRBV28 and TRBJ2-3; 8 bases line up with TRBD1. CDR1 is MDHEN, CDR2 SYDVKM, per germline. The V gene end was trimmed by 6 bases and the J gene end by 7 bases; junction bases not matched to a gene: 9. This CDR3 comprises 14 residues. The complete variable domain, with remaining parts taken from reference TRBV28 and TRBJ2-3, reads DVKVTQSSRYLVKRTGEKVFLECVQDMDHENMFWYRQDPGLGLRLIYFSYDVKMKEKGDIPEGYSVSREKKERFSLILESASTNQTSMYLCASRSGQASNTQYFGPGTRLTVL.

This chain links TRBV7-9 with TRBJ2-3, with 7 positions matching TRBD1. The ends lost 5 bases at V and 0 bases at J; junction bases unmatched: 11. This CDR3 is 17 amino acids long. In germline, CDR1 is SEHNR, CDR2 FQNEAQ (reference sequence). The CDR3 loop is CASSPRDRRTSTDTQYF. CDR3 in DNA: TGTGCCAGCAGCCCCCGGGACAGACGAACTAGCACAGATACGCAGTATTTT. The full variable domain, completed using reference TRBV7-9 and TRBJ2-3, is DTGVSQNPRHKITKRGQNVTFRCDPISEHNRLYWYRQTLGQGPEFLTYFQNEAQLEKSRLLSDRFSAERPKGSFSTLEIQRTEQGDSAMYLCASSPRDRRTSTDTQYFGPGTRLTVL.

The CDR3 bases are TGCAGCGCCGGAGGGACATCGGGAGGCACTGAAGCTTTCTTT. Translating gives CSAGGTSGGTEAFF. V is TRBV29-1 and J is TRBJ1-1; TRBD1 is a possible D gene (6 bases). This CDR3 comprises 14 residues. Germline loops: CDR1 SQVTM, CDR2 ANQGSEA. V was pared by 7 bases and J by 4 bases, with 19 bases between.

Here the CDR3 reads CASSPASAEAFF. The CDR3 nucleotides are TGTGCCAGCAGCCCAGCGAGCGCTGAAGCTTTCTTT. The V call is TRBV7-9, the J call TRBJ1-1; D ambiguous. This CDR3 is 12 amino acids long. Trimming pared 5 bases from V and 6 bases from J, leaving 10 bases between. CDR1 and CDR2 from the germline V gene are SEHNR and FQNEAQ (reference sequence).

With respect to this clone: Other DNA variants within this sample encode the same CDR3. The V call is TRBV7-2, the J call TRBJ2-1; D gene uncertain. CDR1 is SGHTA and CDR2 is FQGNSA in the germline V gene. This CDR3 spans 13 amino acids. V lost 9 bases, J lost 0 bases, and 9 bases lay in between. The CDR3 DNA reads TGTGCCAGTTCGTCGAGCTCCTACAATGAGCAGTTCTTC. This translates into CASSSSSYNEQFF. The whole variable domain, remainder taken from reference TRBV7-2 and TRBJ2-1, is GAGVSQSPSNKVTEKGKDVELRCDPISGHTALYWYRQSLGQGLEFLIYFQGNSAPDKSGLPSDRFSAERTGGSVSTLTIQRTQQEDSAVYLCASSSSSYNEQFFGPGTRLTVL.

The chain carries TRBV27 and TRBJ1-1, with 10 bases fitting TRBD1. From germline, CDR1 is MNHEY and CDR2 SMNVEV (reference sequence). This CDR3 contains 18 residues. V lost 8 bases and J lost 0; bases outside the gene matches: 15. The CDR3 is CASWTRDRGIKMNTEAFF. DNA of the CDR3: TGTGCCAGCTGGACAAGGGACAGGGGAATTAAGATGAACACTGAAGCTTTCTTT.